This T cell receptor beta chain was observed in a study of T cell changes during pregnancy in multiple sclerosis. The repertoire was sequenced with immunoSEQ multiplex PCR; TCRdb's copy has only in-frame clones and lacks some. The sample shows tens of thousands of clones, approximately 92% of them seen only once. Trimming took 5 bases from V and 7 from J, leaving 20 bases between them. CDR1 and CDR2 (germline): SQVTM, ANQGSEA. The CDR3 is made up of 14 amino acids. The sample in question was CD4+ T cells from peripheral blood mononuclear cells, obtained before pregnancy. The chain couples TRBV29-1 to TRBJ2-5; TRBD2 is a possible D gene (6 bases). This TCR was sampled from a female donor with multiple sclerosis, enrolled in a pregnancy study. CDR3 nucleotides: TGCAGCGTTCAGGGACTGCCCCCAGCGGGGACCCAGTACTTC. Encoded protein: CSVQGLPPAGTQYF.